This T cell receptor (beta chain) originates from a study of T cell repertoires in cytomegalovirus infection. Study-level points and caveats: Frequencies of public TCR beta families were cumulated, and this identified carriers of CMV plus the relevant HLA.

TCRdb redid the calling of the reads with MiXCR, one entry per CDR3 protein. There are hundreds of thousands of distinct CDR3 sequences in the sample; approximately 25% occur only once, and around 7.6% lies in the top ten. This clonotype came up many times. Antigen specificity is unknown. The CDR3 loop spans 12 amino acids. CDR1 is ENHRY and CDR2 is SYGVKD in the germline V gene. V was clipped by 3 bases and J by 3 bases, with 5 bases between them. The material sequenced was CD8+ T cells from PBMCs. The chain couples TRBV10-3 to TRBJ2-5; TRBD2 might be the D (5 bases). The TCR was taken from a human donor in good health (CMV status not recorded). Some clones in this sample may be carry-over from other donors' samples. The chain's CDR3 is CAISDGEETQYF. In DNA, the CDR3 is TGTGCCATCAGTGACGGGGAAGAGACCCAGTACTTC.